This T cell receptor (beta chain) came from a study of T cell repertoires in cytomegalovirus infection. As for the study in general: CMV infection and matching HLA type were both indicated by public TCR beta signatures.

This clonotype occurred many times. Its cognate antigen is unknown. Notes on the study in general: CMV-specific TCR beta clonotypes restricted by HLA-C were the ones dominating the ex vivo response. Cumulative public TCR beta family frequency identified CMV carriers with the relevant HLA.

The germline V and J ends were trimmed by 4 bases and 4 bases, with 10 bases remaining between them. The CDR3 has 13 residues. The germline V gene has CDR1 SGHTA and CDR2 FQGNSA. TCRdb redid the calling of the reads with MiXCR, one entry per CDR3 protein. The data show around 94,000 distinct CDR3 sequences, 16% seen once. This sequence joins TRBV7-2 and TRBJ1-1; D remains ambiguous. This clonotype was obtained from a human donor in good health (CMV status not recorded). Some clones in this sample may be carry-over from other donors' samples. Sequenced input: PBMCs. DNA for the CDR3: TGTGCCAGCAGCTCCTACTTCGGCACTGAAGCTTTCTTT. Its translation: CASSSYFGTEAFF.